This T cell receptor beta chain appears in the sequencing data of a study of siplizumab effects on memory and regulatory T cells. Assay used: immunoSEQ multiplex PCR; TCRdb lists only in-frame clones, some missing. The sample includes over 10,000 clones, approximately 37% of them seen just once. This clone qualifies as medium-sized (0.01 to 0.1%). Its specificity is not known. Cells of the mixed lymphocyte reaction were cocultured at 37 degrees C for about six days. CDR3 size: 13 residues. The germline gives CDR1 SEHNR, CDR2 FQNEAQ (reference sequence). Trimming took off 3 bases at V and 2 bases at J, with 8 bases between the two ends.

Sequences were obtained from CFSE-low (dividing) CD8+ T cells sorted from an allogeneic mixed lymphocyte reaction. The TCR comes from a human donor in good health; the cells came from an allogeneic mixed lymphocyte reaction. This rearrangement joins TRBV7-9 to TRBJ2-7; the D is unclear. CDR3 DNA: TGTGCCAGCAGCTTGGGATCAACCTACGAGCAGTACTTC. It codes for CASSLGSTYEQYF.